These 27 T cell receptor beta chains were all obtained from the same sample, sequenced in a study of vaccination and CD4 T cells after COVID-19. Sequenced with the Oncomine TCR Beta short-read assay was DNA taken from cultured CD4+ T cells. MiXCR was run by TCRdb on the PCR reads, yielding one entry per CDR3 protein. The sample has approximately 12,000 distinct CDR3 sequences, roughly 61% seen once. The treatment was: approximately nine-day PBMC culture with coronavirus spike peptide pools or control peptides (ViraFEST assay). Their antigen targets remain unknown. This material consisted of CD4+ T cells from blood, cultured in vitro, taken before SARS-CoV-2 vaccination. The receptor set was obtained from a human donor who had recovered from COVID-19.

This chain connects TRBV11-1 to TRBJ1-1, with D perhaps matching TRBD1 (5 bases). CDR3 length: 11 amino acids. V was pared by 8 bases and J by 5 bases, with 9 bases between. CDR1 SGHAT and CDR2 FQDESV come from the germline V gene (reference sequence). The CDR3 is CASSGHTEAFF. CDR3 DNA: TGTGCCAGCTCAGGGCATACTGAAGCTTTCTTT.

The rearrangement uses TRBV20-1 and TRBJ2-2, with 10 bases fitting TRBD2. CDR1 is DFQATT and CDR2 is SNEGSKA in the germline V gene (reference sequence). Germline trimming cut 2 bases from V and 5 bases from J; bases unmatched to any gene: 11. CDR3 length: 17 residues. For the CDR3, the DNA is TGCAGTGCTAGATATTTAGGGGGACTAGCGCCTACCGGGGAGCTGTTTTTT. It translates to CSARYLGGLAPTGELFF.

The chain carries TRBV19 and TRBJ1-5; tentatively, D is TRBD1 (5 bases). Germline V lookup: CDR1 LNHDA, CDR2 SQIVND (reference sequence). The CDR3 loop spans 12 amino acids. V shed 4 bases and J shed 6 bases, with 7 bases lying between them. CDR3 amino acids: CASSTGGQPQHF. For the CDR3, the DNA is TGTGCCAGTAGTACCGGGGGTCAGCCCCAGCATTTT. The variable domain in full, completed from reference TRBV19 and TRBJ1-5, reads DGGITQSPKYLFRKEGQNVTLSCEQNLNHDAMYWYRQDPGQGLRLIYYSQIVNDFQKGDIAEGYSVSREKKESFPLTVTSAQKNPTAFYLCASSTGGQPQHFGDGTRLSIL.

In the case of this clonotype: The final CDR3 position lacks the conserved phenylalanine or tryptophan, pointing to a likely read error. J is TRBJ2-7 and V is TRBV11-3; possibly TRBD1 for D (6 bases). The CDR3 contains 13 residues. The V end was cut by 4 bases, the J end by 6 bases, with 13 bases between. Germline assignment: CDR1 SGHNT and CDR2 YENEEA. The CDR3 DNA reads TGTGCCAGCAGCTACAGGGCCCGGGGCGAGCAGTACCTC. Its translation: CASSYRARGEQYL.

This clonotype was found a few times. This sequence joins TRBV7-2 and TRBJ1-4; tentative D call: TRBD1 (6 bases). The germline V gene has CDR1 SGHTA and CDR2 FQGNSA. The CDR3 is made up of 15 amino acids. Deletions cut 5 bases from V and 3 bases from J, with 13 bases between. For the CDR3, the DNA is TGTGCCAGCAGCACCCAGGGGTTGGCTAATGAAAAACTGTTTTTT. The encoded protein is CASSTQGLANEKLFF.

The table lists this clonotype with a few counts. V gene TRBV27 combines with J gene TRBJ2-5; 13 bases are a match to TRBD2. After removal of 6 bases from V and 5 bases from J, the junction contained 6 bases not matched to a gene. CDR3 length: 15 residues. Germline CDR1 and CDR2: MNHEY and SMNVEV (reference sequence). The CDR3 sequence: CASRGLAGWVETQYF. The DNA for the CDR3 is TGTGCCAGCAGGGGACTAGCGGGATGGGTGGAGACCCAGTACTTC.

This sequence joins TRBV7-9 and TRBJ1-1; D gene unclear. This CDR3 region has 13 residues. Germline lookup yields CDR1 SEHNR and CDR2 FQNEAQ (reference sequence). Trimming took 5 bases from V and 8 from J, leaving 15 bases between them. The CDR3 is CASSPKRGREAFF. DNA for the CDR3: TGTGCCAGCAGCCCCAAGCGAGGCCGGGAAGCTTTCTTT.

This clonotype was seen a handful of times. The rearrangement links TRBV6-1 to TRBJ1-2, with 8 positions matching TRBD1. Germline V lookup: CDR1 MNHNS, CDR2 SASEGT. The V segment lost 4 bases and the J segment 8 bases; nucleotides outside the gene matches: 6. The CDR3 length is 13 residues. CDR3 in amino acids: CASSGTGQYGYTF. DNA for the CDR3: TGTGCCAGCAGTGGGACAGGGCAATACGGCTACACCTTC.

V and J are TRBV10-2 and TRBJ1-5; perhaps TRBD1 as D (5 bases). Germline V CDR1 and CDR2: WSHSY, SAAADI. CDR3 length equals 16 residues. The V end was cut by 0 bases, the J end by 6 bases, with 15 bases between. The CDR3 reads CASSESAGGLSQPQHF. The CDR3 DNA is TGCGCCAGCAGTGAGTCGGCTGGGGGTCTGAGTCAGCCCCAGCATTTT.

This clonotype has a handful of counts. This chain links TRBV10-3 with TRBJ1-1; maybe TRBD1 (6 bases). This CDR3 comprises 14 residues. Trimming shortened V by 7 bases and J by 1 base, and 13 bases separated the two germline ends. CDR1 ENHRY and CDR2 SYGVKD come from the germline V gene. The CDR3 here is CAITTDRPNTEAFF. The CDR3 bases are TGTGCCATCACCACGGACAGACCGAACACTGAAGCTTTCTTT.

The V and J genes are TRBV5-4 and TRBJ2-1, with TRBD2 matching over 10 bases. The V gene's germline CDR1 is SGHNT and CDR2 YYREEE (reference sequence). The CDR3 sequence is 15 residues long. V gave up 3 bases and J gave up 5 bases; unmatched junction bases: 5. DNA of the CDR3: TGTGCCAGCAGCTCAGCGGGAGGGCCCCACAATGAGCAGTTCTTC. This encodes CASSSAGGPHNEQFF.

The chain is built from TRBV27 and TRBJ2-3; D uncertain. This CDR3 spans 17 amino acids. CDR1 is MNHEY, CDR2 SMNVEV, per germline (reference sequence). The V end lost 0 bases, the J end lost 8 bases, and 21 bases lay between the germline ends. The CDR3 DNA follows: TGTGCCAGCAGTTTATCAGACAATTTCGGCCGAACGGGTACGCAGTATTTT. This sequence encodes CASSLSDNFGRTGTQYF.

The rearrangement uses TRBV23-1 and TRBJ1-3, with 7 bases lining up with TRBD1. TRBV23-1 is flagged as an ORF with uncertain function. V shed 0 bases and J 2 bases; nucleotides not matched to a gene: 4. The CDR3 has 16 amino acids. The CDR3 DNA sequence: TGCGCCAGCAGTCAATCAGTACAGGGGCCTGGAAACACCATATATTTT. The encoded protein is CASSQSVQGPGNTIYF.

The gene calls are TRBV6-5 and TRBJ1-2; the D gene is possibly TRBD1 (6 bases). This CDR3 region has 17 residues. CDR1 and CDR2 (germline): MNHEY, SVGAGI. V lost 0 bases to trimming and J lost 6 bases, with 20 bases between them. The CDR3 nucleotides read TGTGCCAGCAGTTACTCGGCAGGGGTTCTATCCCGAGATGGCTACACCTTC. It encodes CASSYSAGVLSRDGYTF.

This clonotype turned up a few times. The genes are TRBV7-2 and TRBJ1-2; D ambiguous. The germline CDR1 and CDR2 sequences are SGHTA and FQGNSA. The ends were cut back, 2 bases at V and 4 bases at J, with 11 bases in the middle. There are 14 residues in the CDR3. The CDR3 reads CASSLTAWRYGYTF. CDR3 nucleotide sequence: TGTGCCAGCAGCTTAACGGCATGGCGCTATGGCTACACCTTC.

This clonotype was counted only a few times. CDR3 DNA: TGTGCCAGCAGTTACCGAGCGGGGGCCCACAATGAGCAGTTCTTC. It translates to CASSYRAGAHNEQFF. The chain uses TRBV6-2 or TRBV6-3 and TRBJ2-1; 8 positions match TRBD2. Germline V gives CDR1 MNHEY, CDR2 SVGEGT. The V and J ends lost 2 bases and 5 bases, in that order; junction bases with no gene match: 5. The CDR3 has 15 residues.

The chain joins TRBV7-3 to TRBJ1-2; D is perhaps TRBD1 (5 bases). V lost 2 bases to trimming and J lost 4 bases, with 11 bases between them. CDR3 size: 14 residues. Germline loops: CDR1 SGHTA, CDR2 FQGTGA. The CDR3 here is CASSLDPTVYGYTF. In DNA form, the CDR3 reads TGTGCCAGCAGCTTAGATCCGACAGTCTATGGCTACACCTTC.

The V and J genes are TRBV19 and TRBJ1-1; tentative D call: TRBD1 (6 bases). The CDR3 runs 13 residues. Germline CDR1 LNHDA, CDR2 SQIVND (reference sequence). The V and J ends lost 1 base and 5 bases respectively, with 8 bases between them. CDR3 bases: TGTGCCAGTAGTATAGCTAGGGGGACTGAAGCTTTCTTT. It codes for CASSIARGTEAFF.

The chain employs TRBV2 and TRBJ1-6, with 7 bases lining up with TRBD1. V gave up 6 bases and J gave up 8 bases; unmatched junction bases: 7. This CDR3 has 14 amino acids. CDR1 is SNHLY and CDR2 is FYNNEI in the germline V gene. This CDR3 reads CASRAVGGDSPLHF. As DNA, the CDR3 is TGTGCCAGCAGGGCGGTAGGGGGCGATTCACCCCTCCACTTT.

The chain is built from TRBV2 and TRBJ1-1, with D unclear. The germline V and J ends were trimmed by 2 bases and 0 bases, with 19 bases remaining between them. The germline CDR1 and CDR2 sequences are SNHLY and FYNNEI. This CDR3 comprises 18 residues. The CDR3 sequence: CASSETPFRSSMNTEAFF. CDR3 in DNA: TGTGCCAGCAGTGAAACCCCTTTCCGTAGCTCGATGAACACTGAAGCTTTCTTT.

Only one count was recorded for this clonotype. V and J are TRBV20-1 and TRBJ2-4, with D tentatively TRBD2 (5 bases). The CDR3 covers 13 residues. Germline values: CDR1 DFQATT, CDR2 SNEGSKA (reference sequence). CDR3 in amino acids: CSGVGLAKNIQYF. In nucleotides, the CDR3 is TGCAGCGGGGTCGGACTAGCCAAAAACATTCAGTACTTC.

The chain recombines TRBV5-1 with TRBJ2-1, with TRBD2 matching over 13 bases. The CDR3 runs to 15 residues. V lost 4 bases to trimming and J lost 6 bases; unmatched junction nucleotides: 4. Germline CDR1 SGHRS, CDR2 YFSETQ. Here the CDR3 DNA reads TGCGCCAGCAGCGCTACTAGCGGGAGGGCCAATGAGCAGTTCTTC. This sequence encodes CASSATSGRANEQFF.

V and J are TRBV6-5 and TRBJ2-2; TRBD1 is a possible D gene (5 bases). This CDR3 is 16 amino acids long. Trimming cost V 0 bases and J 5 bases, with 13 bases left between them. CDR1 and CDR2 from the germline V gene are MNHEY and SVGAGI. The CDR3 sequence: CASSYSGQGRTGELFF. In nucleotides, the CDR3 is TGTGCCAGCAGTTACTCGGGCCAGGGCCGGACCGGGGAGCTGTTTTTT.

The V and J genes are TRBV20-1 and TRBJ2-5; tentative D call: TRBD1 (6 bases). The germline CDR1 and CDR2 sequences are DFQATT and SNEGSKA (reference sequence). The CDR3 is 15 amino acids. Trimming pared 6 bases from V and 1 base from J, leaving 18 bases between. The CDR3 loop reads CSAARRDTIQETQYF. For the CDR3, the DNA is TGCAGTGCAGCGCGACGGGACACCATCCAAGAGACCCAGTACTTC.

V and J are TRBV6-1 and TRBJ1-2; maybe TRBD1 (5 bases). The germline V gene has CDR1 MNHNS and CDR2 SASEGT. Trimming stripped 6 bases from V and 7 bases from J, with 18 bases between. There are 14 residues in the CDR3. The CDR3 region has the DNA TGTGCCAGCAGAGAGACAGCTACGGGGGGTGGCTACACCTTC. Protein sequence: CASRETATGGGYTF.

This clonotype was seen a few times. One junction end does not reproduce the germline sequence, and a read error may be involved. The chain is built from TRBV20-1 and TRBJ1-1, with unresolved D. Germline V lookup: CDR1 DFQATT, CDR2 SNEGSKA (reference sequence). The CDR3 runs 9 residues. The CDR3 DNA reads as TGCAGTGCTAGAGAGCCGATTGTCTTT. It codes for CSAREPIVF.

The chain employs TRBV20-1 and TRBJ2-5; D may correspond to TRBD1 or TRBD2 (5 bases each). The CDR3 is 14 residues long. V was clipped by 6 bases and J by 5 bases, with 19 bases between them. Germline values: CDR1 DFQATT, CDR2 SNEGSKA (reference sequence). The CDR3 protein is CSAALEGMFETQYF. The CDR3 DNA reads TGCAGTGCCGCCCTCGAGGGGATGTTTGAGACCCAGTACTTC.